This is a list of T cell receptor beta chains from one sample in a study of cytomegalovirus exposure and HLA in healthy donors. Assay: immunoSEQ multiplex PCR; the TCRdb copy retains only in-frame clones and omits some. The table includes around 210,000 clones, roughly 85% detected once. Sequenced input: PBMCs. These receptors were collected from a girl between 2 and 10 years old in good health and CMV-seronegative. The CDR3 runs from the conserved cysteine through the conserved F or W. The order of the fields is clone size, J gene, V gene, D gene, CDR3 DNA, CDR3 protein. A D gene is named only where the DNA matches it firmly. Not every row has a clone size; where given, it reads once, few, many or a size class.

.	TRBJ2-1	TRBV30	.	TGTGCCTGGATCAGGGCCCTGACCTACAATGAGCAGTTCTTC	CAWIRALTYNEQFF
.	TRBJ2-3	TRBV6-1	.	TGTGCCAGCAGACCAGGGGGCACAGATACGCAGTATTTT	CASRPGGTDTQYF
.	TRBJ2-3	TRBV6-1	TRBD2	TGTGCCAGCAGTGGGACCGGGACTAGGACAGATACGCAGTATTTT	CASSGTGTRTDTQYF
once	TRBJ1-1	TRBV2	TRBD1	TGTGCCAGCAGTGATACAGGGGGCTACACTGAAGCTTTCTTT	CASSDTGGYTEAFF
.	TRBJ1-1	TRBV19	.	TGTGCCAGTAGTATAGGGAGGCCGGGCTGGAACACTGAAGCTTTCTTT	CASSIGRPGWNTEAFF
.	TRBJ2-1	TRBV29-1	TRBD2	TGCAGCGCCGACGGGCACGGGGGGGAGGGAACTTACAATGAGCAGTTCTTC	CSADGHGGEGTYNEQFF
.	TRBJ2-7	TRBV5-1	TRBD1	TGCGCCAGCACCCCAATTGCAGGGCAGGGGGCGGGGGAGCAGTACTTC	CASTPIAGQGAGEQYF
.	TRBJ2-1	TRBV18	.	TGTGCCAGCTCACCCACGACAGGTTCGATCGCCTACAATGAGCAGTTCTTC	CASSPTTGSIAYNEQFF
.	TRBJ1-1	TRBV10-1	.	TGCGCCAGCAGTAAGGGACAAACGAACACTGAAGCTTTCTTT	CASSKGQTNTEAFF
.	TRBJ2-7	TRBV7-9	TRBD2	TGTGCCAGCAGCTCTAGCGGGAGGTCCTACGAGCAGTACTTC	CASSSSGRSYEQYF
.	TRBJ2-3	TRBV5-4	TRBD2	TGTGCCAGCAGCTCCTTAGCGGGGGAGTGGGATACGCAGTATTTT	CASSSLAGEWDTQYF
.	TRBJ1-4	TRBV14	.	TGTGCCAGCAGCCAAGGGGGCACACACTTAAGCAAACTGTTTTTT	CASSQGGTHLSKLFF
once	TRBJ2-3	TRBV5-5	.	TGTGCCAGCAGCTTGGCCTGGAGGGGTAACACAGATACGCAGTATTTT	CASSLAWRGNTDTQYF
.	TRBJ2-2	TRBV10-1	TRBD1	TGCGCCAGCAGGAGGACAGGGAACACCGGGGAGCTGTTCTTT	CASRRTGNTGELFF
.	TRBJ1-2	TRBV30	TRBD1	TGTGCCTGGAGCCACCAACAGGGGTTGGTTTCCGGCTACACCTTC	CAWSHQQGLVSGYTF
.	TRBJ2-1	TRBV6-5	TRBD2	TGTGCCAGCAGTAGCGGGACCTACAATGAGCAGTTCTTC	CASSSGTYNEQFF
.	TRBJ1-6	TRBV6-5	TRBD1	TGTGCCAGCAGTCAAGGGGGCCTTAATTCACCCCTCCACTTT	CASSQGGLNSPLHF
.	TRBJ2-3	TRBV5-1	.	TGCGCCAGCAGCGGGAGACCAGATACGCAGTATTTT	CASSGRPDTQYF
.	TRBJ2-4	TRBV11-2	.	TGTGCCAGCAGCTGGGGGACATCGAACATTCAGTACTTC	CASSWGTSNIQYF
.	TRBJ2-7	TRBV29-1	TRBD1	TGCAGCGTTGAGATACAGGGGGAGCAGTACTTC	CSVEIQGEQYF
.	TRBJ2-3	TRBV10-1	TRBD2	TGCGCCAGCATGCCGAAGGCGGGAGGCTCCACTAGCACAGATACGCAGTATTTT	CASMPKAGGSTSTDTQYF
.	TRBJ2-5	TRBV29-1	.	TGCAGCGTTAAAGGGGCAGGGGAGACCCAGTACTTC	CSVKGAGETQYF
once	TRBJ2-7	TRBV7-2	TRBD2	TGTGCCAGCAGCGCCCTCCGACTAGCGGGGGGACTCGACGAGCAGTACTTC	CASSALRLAGGLDEQYF
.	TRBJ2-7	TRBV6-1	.	TGTGCCAGCAGTGAAGCTCCGGGGGAAGGGGAATGGTCCTACGAGCAGTACTTC	CASSEAPGEGEWSYEQYF
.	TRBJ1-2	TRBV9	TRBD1	TGTGCCAGCAGCGTAGGGGGACAGGGAGGAGGTGGCTACACCTTC	CASSVGGQGGGGYTF
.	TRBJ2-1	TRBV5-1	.	TGCGCCAGCAGCCTGGGACACGGCCGCTACAATGAGCAGTTCTTC	CASSLGHGRYNEQFF
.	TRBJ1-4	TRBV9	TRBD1	TGTGCCAGCAGCGTAGGAGGGGGCAGCCGACCGAATGAAAAACTGTTTTTT	CASSVGGGSRPNEKLFF
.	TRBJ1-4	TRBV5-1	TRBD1	TGCGCCAGCAGCCCTGACAGGGGGCAAGGGGGTGAAAAACTGTTTTTT	CASSPDRGQGGEKLFF
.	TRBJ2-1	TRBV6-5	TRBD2	TGTGCCAGCAGTTACCGCGGCGGGAGCGTCCGTGAGCAGTTCTTC	CASSYRGGSVREQFF
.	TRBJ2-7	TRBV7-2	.	TGTGCCAGCAGCCCGATACAGGGAGCGTACGAGCAGTACTTC	CASSPIQGAYEQYF
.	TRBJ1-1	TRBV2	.	TGTGCCAGCAGTGAAACAGGCAGGGCGAACACTGAAGCTTTCTTT	CASSETGRANTEAFF
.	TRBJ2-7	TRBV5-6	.	TGTGCCAGCAGCTTAACAGGGTTCGACGAGCAGTACTTC	CASSLTGFDEQYF
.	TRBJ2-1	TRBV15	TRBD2	TGTGCCACCAGCAGAGAGCCGACTAGCGGGGGGCCACGGGGTGAGCAGTTCTTC	CATSREPTSGGPRGEQFF
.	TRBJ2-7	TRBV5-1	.	TGCGCCAGCAGCTTGAAGGCGCGGGGTTCCTACGAGCAGTACTTC	CASSLKARGSYEQYF